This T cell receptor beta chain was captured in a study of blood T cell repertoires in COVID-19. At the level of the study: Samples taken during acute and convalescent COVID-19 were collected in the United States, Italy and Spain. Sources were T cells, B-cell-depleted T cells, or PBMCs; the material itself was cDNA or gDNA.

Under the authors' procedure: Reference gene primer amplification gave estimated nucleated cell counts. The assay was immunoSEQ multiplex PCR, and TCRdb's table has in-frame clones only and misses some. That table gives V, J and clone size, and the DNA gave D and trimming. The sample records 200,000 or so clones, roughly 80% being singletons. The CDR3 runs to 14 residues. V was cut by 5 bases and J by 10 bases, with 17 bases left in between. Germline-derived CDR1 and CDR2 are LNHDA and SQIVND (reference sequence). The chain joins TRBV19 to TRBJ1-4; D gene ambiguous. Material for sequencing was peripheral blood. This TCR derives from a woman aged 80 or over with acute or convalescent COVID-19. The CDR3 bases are TGTGCCAGTAGTCCGGGCCTCTTGGAGGGAAAACTGTTTTTT. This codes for CASSPGLLEGKLFF.